This TCR beta chain comes out of a study of cytomegalovirus exposure and HLA in healthy donors (dated by TCRdb to about 2017). In the study overall: An earlier analysis of fewer than 750 of the donors reported about 260 Gb of sequence data and roughly 120 million unique TCR beta sequences obtained from approximately 180 million T cells. Donor age, sex, ethnicity and CMV serostatus were compiled together with the repertoire data. In the later analysis, no new phenotypic data were used to find candidate immune exposures; instead, reliance was placed on TCR beta sequences and their occurrence across donors. Roughly 5 DR-DQ haplotypes were treated as single units for association and clustering because of strong linkage in the cohort. The T cell repertoires of under 750 subjects were profiled by immunosequencing and related to cytomegalovirus serostatus. The study aimed to test whether signatures of past pathogen exposure could be identified by cataloging public T cell receptors. Every repertoire in the discovery cohort had been generated on one and the same sequencing platform. To decide whether each TCR beta V gene segment behaved as functional or pseudogenic, an earlier analysis of some 600 of the donors relied on high-throughput TCR beta sequencing. Of the roughly 400 genotyped donors, roughly 85% fell in the genetic ancestry cluster associated with self-reported Caucasian donors. To study patterns of TCR occurrence, a later analysis re-analyzed previously published TCR beta repertoires from several hundred donors and added high-resolution HLA genotyping. Roughly 300 gigabases of sequencing data and tens of millions of unique TCR sequences were included in an early release covering over 600 HLA-typed donors. Among a few hundred genotyped donors of the cohort, an average of about 240,000 unique TCR beta nucleotide sequences were sequenced per donor, around 20% of them non-productive. A separate validation cohort of roughly 130 different subjects was used in addition to the roughly 670-subject first cohort. A later genetic analysis used genome-wide SNP genotypes for about 60% of the 666 donors, treating that subset as a discovery cohort. Class I and class II HLA loci were covered by the typing at four-digit resolution. To predict cytomegalovirus infection status, the study brought together high-throughput TCR immunosequencing, statistical association of individual TCRs with disease status, and machine learning. Typing coverage differed by locus: A, B, C, DRB1 and DQB1 were typed in about 620-640 donors, DQA1 in 500 to 550, DPA1 in roughly 590, and DPB1 in approximately 450. General study outcomes and caveats: In a later genetic analysis, fewer N-insertions in productive TCRs were reported among donors in an Asian-associated ancestry cluster than the approximately 710-donor mean. In the study, about 150 TCR beta chains were listed as associated with cytomegalovirus. In a later genetic analysis, a missense DCLRE1C variant was associated with V-gene and J-gene trimming of TCR beta chains, and the association was replicated in an independent cohort. A further reported finding was that TCR beta sequences accurately predicted the HLA-A and HLA-B alleles for most subjects in the first cohort. HLA typing was unavailable for some donors at each locus, so association tests used only the typed subset. CMV serostatus was the only immune exposure information available for the cohort. This cohort had only TCR beta chains sequenced, and the lack of alpha or paired-chain data limited which features could be detected. The sequencing pipeline was judged likely to have produced a cluster of highly shared sequence variants as a technical artifact. An earlier analysis of 450 to 750 of the donors showed that most TCR beta V segments appeared in productive rearrangements either about 87% or about 30% of the time, which broadly matched IMGT annotations. While some public TCRs were present in many individuals, most TCR sequences turned up only very rarely across donors. Sequencing depth was assumed to be roughly uniform across donors in the presence/absence analyses, though that assumption may not hold. In a later analysis, the rate of TCR association differed among HLA loci, with DRB1 alleles having the most associated TCRs and HLA-C alleles having the fewest. Some IMGT-functional V segments, including TRBV6-2 and TRBV6-3, could not be told apart with the 87-base-pair reads, so those segments were excluded. The classifier was reported to diagnose cytomegalovirus status with high specificity and sensitivity in both the original cohort and the validation cohort. A later analysis found that most CMV-associated TCR beta chains appeared HLA-restricted, with HLA associations seemingly driven largely by CMV exposure. When HLA alleles, especially DR and DQ, strongly co-occurred, attributing TCR associations to individual alleles was difficult. Correlated functional status among segregating V segments might be attributable to linkage disequilibrium, but an unknown experimental factor could not be ruled out. A later analysis associated 15,000 to 20,000 TCR beta sequences with specific HLA alleles at a false discovery rate of 0.05. Three of the identified cytomegalovirus-associated TCR beta chains were confirmed in vitro to be specific for cytomegalovirus antigens. A later analysis found that HLA-associated TCR beta chains were more clonally expanded and had lower generation probabilities than equally common non-associated chains. According to the authors, the approach could potentially be generalized to other disease states and immunological phenotypes. According to a later analysis, parvovirus B19, influenza, CMV and Epstein-Barr virus appeared linked to several top co-occurrence clusters. Approximately 18 rarely observed V segments, including chromosome 9 orphons, were excluded from the earlier analysis of about 500 of the donors because counts were too low.

The cohort comprised hundreds of healthy bone marrow donors. All cohort members were sampled while nominally healthy, although unrecorded immune exposures were likely present. The donor tested CMV seronegative and was one of the 352 seronegative cohort members. Each donor provided a peripheral blood sample, and peripheral blood mononuclear cells were used for TCR beta sequencing. Genomic DNA was extracted from the blood cell samples with the Qiagen DNeasy Blood Extraction Kit. About this clone itself: The antigen it recognizes is unknown.

V is cut by 4 bases and J by 4 bases, and the space between the germline ends is 12 bases. Sequences MNHNS (CDR1) and SASEGT (CDR2) are obtained from the germline V gene. Measured from the cysteine to the phenylalanine, the CDR3 is 14 residues long. The retained sequence is limited to the CDR3, 42 bases, with the frame set at the first base. Library method: the immunoSEQ multiplex PCR assay. For the multiplex PCR, a mixture combining 60 forward primers for TCR Vbeta segments and 13 reverse primers for TCR Jbeta segments was used. The CDR3 region of rearranged TCR beta genes was amplified from genomic DNA by a multiplex PCR assay. The amplified TCR beta libraries were sequenced on the Illumina HiSeq System as 87-base-pair reads. The paper's processing steps were these. A later analysis tallied 75 million to 85 million unique TCR beta chains across the 666 repertoires, and around 10 million of those chains were shared by two or more donors. Raw reads were error-corrected and collapsed into unique sequences by a nearest-neighbor algorithm in which closely related sequences were merged to remove PCR and sequencing errors. V, D and J gene segments were assigned by aligning CDR3 sequences to IMGT reference sequences. For a sequence to be retained, at least a six-nucleotide match to both a V gene segment and a J gene segment was required. Rearrangements were classified as productive when the CDR3 lacked stop codons and remained in frame with V and J, and all other rearrangements were classified as non-productive. CDR3 was defined by IMGT convention, running from the second conserved V-encoded cysteine to the conserved J-encoded phenylalanine. In an earlier analysis of 500 to 650 of the donors, sequences lacking an unambiguous match to a single V gene segment were excluded. An earlier analysis of fewer than 750 of the donors classified V segments as functional when productive rearrangements were above 56.7% and as segregating when the standard deviation between donors was above 5%. To diagnose cytomegalovirus status from the catalog of TCR beta chain sequences, a statistical classification framework was built. A later analysis assigned V and J genes by comparing TCR nucleotide sequences with IMGT/GENE-DB human TR gene sequences. In a later analysis, CDR3 sequences and most-parsimonious VDJ recombination scenarios were assigned using the TCRdist pipeline. In a later analysis, each TCR beta chain was defined by its CDR3 amino acid sequence together with its V-gene family, and reads lacking a unique V-gene family were excluded. As a way to deal with suspected cross-contamination and a sequencing artifact, a later analysis dropped hundreds of nucleotide sequences that were highly shared and had low generation probability. A later analysis calculated a clonal expansion index for each public chain from normalized within-repertoire ranks of inferred template counts. In a later analysis, generation probabilities were computed using a VDJ recombination model fitted to out-of-frame rearrangements, and the results were checked against IGoR. A later analysis scored TCR-TCR, TCR-HLA and TCR-CMV co-occurrence with hypergeometric tests, applying a repertoire-size bias correction to TCR pairs. In a later analysis, false discovery rates were estimated by permuting HLA or CMV assignments 20 times. In a later analysis, co-occurring TCRs were grouped with DBSCAN, and TCRdist sequence similarity was added when clustering was performed within HLA-allele-positive subsets. Repertoires with fewer than 30,000 or more than 120,000 public chains, plus five repertoires with anomalous nucleotide sharing, were excluded from co-occurrence clustering. TCRdb retrieved this table from immuneACCESS and kept in-frame rearrangements only. Not all clones are present; in checked studies, unresolved V genes account for under half, and no reason is known for the remainder. V and J calls and clone size are copied from that table; D and trimming were computed from the DNA. The sample table on file contains over 40,000 clones. The ten largest clones capture 2% to 2.5% of the sample.

The TCR was taken from a woman aged 40-49 years in good health and CMV-seronegative. The V and J segments used are TRBV6-1 and TRBJ2-3; matching of 5 bases hints at TRBD2 as the D gene. The sequenced sample consisted of PBMCs. The base sequence is TGTGCCAGCAGTGTGAGGGAGAACCCAGATACGCAGTATTTT. This codes for CASSVRENPDTQYF.